This entry is about one T cell receptor (beta chain). Its target is unknown. This specimen comes from a study of blood T cells in healthy people across ages. Every donor gave approximately 10 milliliters of peripheral blood. CDR1 and CDR2 from the germline V gene are KGHDR and SFDVKD. The CDR3 extends over 13 amino acids. Overall study results and limits: Measured against age, TCR beta diversity per million T cells decreased in a roughly linear manner.

Alongside a J-beta primer mix, a sample-barcoded 5' primer served in a second PCR lasting roughly 7 to 11 cycles. TCRdb re-analysed the 5' RACE reads in MiXCR, keeping a single row per CDR3 protein. The repertoire has around 1.5 million distinct CDR3 sequences, almost 60% of them found once; the top ten carry over 6.5%. This clonotype was sampled from a man in his late teens or twenties in good health. The chain is built from TRBV24-1 and TRBJ2-5; D gene uncertain. With the DNA end fitting TRBJ2-7 better, the J assignment may be wrong. Sequencing input: blood. CDR3 region: CATSGTWRGEQYF. In DNA, the CDR3 is TGTGCCACCAGTGGCACCTGGCGTGGCGAGCAGTACTTC.